The rows below give T cell receptor beta chains drawn from one sample of a study of T cell responses to AZD1222 COVID-19 vaccine. Clones were read by immunoSEQ multiplex PCR, and TCRdb kept only the in-frame ones, dropping some. The table includes some 130,000 clones, more than 85% detected once. The input for sequencing was peripheral blood, taken on day 0 of AZD1222 vaccination. The origin of the receptors is an adult in good health. CDR3s include the opening cysteine and the closing phenylalanine or tryptophan. A D gene is named only where the DNA matches it firmly. Clone size, where shown, is once, few, many, or a class for clones that have expanded.

>TRBV24-1|-|TRBJ2-6|-
CATSGRTVSGANVLTF
TGTGCCACCAGTGGCCGAACAGTCTCTGGGGCCAACGTCCTGACTTTC
>TRBV27|-|TRBJ2-7|-
CASSKGPGAQYF
TGTGCCAGCAGCAAGGGCCCAGGGGCGCAGTACTTC
>TRBV4-2|-|TRBJ1-1|-
CASSQDGRQNTEAFF
TGTGCCAGCAGCCAAGACGGCCGTCAGAACACTGAAGCTTTCTTT
>TRBV28|-|TRBJ2-3|-
CASNGVSDTQYF
TGTGCCAGCAACGGTGTTTCAGATACGCAGTATTTT
>TRBV4-1|TRBD1|TRBJ2-3|-
CASSQDRTGGVTDTQYF
TGCGCCAGCAGCCAAGACAGGACAGGGGGCGTTACAGATACGCAGTATTTT
>TRBV7-7|-|TRBJ2-5|-
CASSPGGGSRETQYF
TGTGCTAGCAGCCCAGGGGGCGGGAGTAGGGAGACCCAGTACTTC
>TRBV7-9|-|TRBJ2-2|once
CASSLGPSGELFF
TGTGCCAGCAGCTTAGGGCCGAGCGGGGAGCTGTTTTTT
>TRBV24-1|-|TRBJ1-5|-
CATSATKAAPSNQPQHF
TGTGCCACCAGTGCCACAAAAGCAGCCCCTTCCAATCAGCCCCAGCATTTT
>TRBV29-1|-|TRBJ1-2|-
CSAEGPITAYGYTF
TGCAGCGCCGAGGGACCAATCACAGCCTATGGCTACACCTTC
>TRBV23-1|TRBD1|TRBJ1-5|-
CASSQSVGGGVGQPQHF
TGCGCCAGCAGTCAATCTGTAGGGGGCGGGGTTGGTCAGCCCCAGCATTTT
>TRBV19|-|TRBJ1-6|-
CASSGGQSLDSPLHF
TGTGCCAGTAGCGGGGGGCAGTCGCTGGATTCACCCCTCCACTTT
>TRBV6-5|TRBD2|TRBJ2-7|-
CASSRLAGPYEQYF
TGTGCCAGCAGTCGACTAGCGGGACCCTACGAGCAGTACTTC
>TRBV4-1|TRBD1|TRBJ1-1|-
CASSQDPGGLNTEAFF
TGCGCCAGCAGCCAAGATCCAGGGGGGCTTAACACTGAAGCTTTCTTT
>TRBV28|-|TRBJ2-3|-
CAGSEKGDADTQYF
TGTGCCGGGTCGGAGAAGGGTGACGCAGATACGCAGTATTTT
>TRBV19|-|TRBJ1-4|-
CASSNYRIGEKLFF
TGTGCCAGTAGTAACTACAGGATTGGTGAAAAACTGTTTTTT
>TRBV18|-|TRBJ2-2|-
CASSRAGNTGELFF
TGTGCCAGCTCCCGAGCGGGGAACACCGGGGAGCTGTTTTTT
>TRBV28|-|TRBJ1-5|-
CASYAGLNQPQHF
TGTGCCAGCTACGCGGGACTTAATCAGCCCCAGCATTTT
>TRBV5-6|-|TRBJ1-1|-
CASSLWERDTEAFF
TGTGCCAGCAGCTTGTGGGAGAGGGACACTGAAGCTTTCTTT
>TRBV10-2|TRBD2|TRBJ2-2|-
CASSPAGGPGELFF
TGCGCCAGCAGTCCGGCGGGGGGGCCGGGGGAGCTGTTTTTT
>TRBV4-1|TRBD1|TRBJ1-5|-
CASSPGTGRGDQPQHF
TGCGCCAGCAGCCCGGGGACAGGGAGAGGGGATCAGCCCCAGCATTTT
>TRBV19|TRBD2|TRBJ2-3|-
CASRPSGSSTDTQYF
TGTGCCAGTCGCCCTAGCGGGAGTAGCACAGATACGCAGTATTTT
>TRBV6-5|-|TRBJ1-2|-
CASSYSPQGYGYTF
TGTGCCAGCAGTTACTCGCCGCAGGGCTATGGCTACACCTTC